A single sample is the source of the 28 T cell receptor beta chains below, sequenced in a study of human T cells and chemical hapten exposure. Time point meaning: pre-sensitization, week 0. Treatment meaning: therapeutic diphenylcyclopropenone sensitization with weekly scalp DPC. TCRdb re-analysed the RACE reads in MiXCR, keeping a single row per CDR3 protein. The sample yields about 180,000 distinct CDR3 sequences, about 31% seen once. Source: whole blood, taken in connection with sensitization to the hapten diphenylcyclopropenone (DPC). The receptor source for this set is a woman aged 25 to 39 with alopecia areata. Some clones in this sample may be carry-over from other donors' samples.

This clonotype was counted between two and nine times. V is TRBV6-5 and J is TRBJ1-3; possibly TRBD1 for D (6 bases). CDR3 length: 15 residues. Germline V gene lookup returns CDR1 MNHEY and CDR2 SVGAGI. Trimming pared 5 bases from V and 3 bases from J, leaving 14 bases between. The chain's CDR3 is CASSSPTGFGNTIYF. CDR3 DNA sequence: TGTGCCAGCAGTAGCCCGACAGGCTTTGGAAACACCATATATTTT.

The rearrangement joins TRBV4-1 to TRBJ2-7; the D is unclear. The CDR3 has 16 amino acids. In germline, CDR1 is MGHRA, CDR2 YSYEKL. Trimming removed 0 bases at V and 5 bases at J, with 17 bases between. The CDR3 is CASSQDLSPPGNEQYF. DNA for the CDR3: TGCGCCAGCAGCCAAGATCTCTCCCCCCCCGGAAACGAGCAGTACTTC.

V gene TRBV28 combines with J gene TRBJ1-1; 7 bases align to TRBD1. Germline values: CDR1 MDHEN, CDR2 SYDVKM. CDR3 size: 15 residues. V lost 4 bases to trimming and J lost 0 bases; unmatched junction nucleotides: 5. CDR3 sequence reads: CASSSPGQLNTEAFF. Here the CDR3 DNA reads TGTGCCAGCAGTTCACCGGGACAGCTGAACACTGAAGCTTTCTTT.

The sample holds a few counts of this clonotype. This rearrangement joins TRBV28 to TRBJ1-2; 8 nucleotides line up with TRBD1. This CDR3 contains 15 residues. CDR1 is MDHEN and CDR2 is SYDVKM in the germline V gene. V shed 2 bases, J shed 4 bases, and the junction held 6 bases outside the gene matches. The CDR3, as DNA: TGTGCCAGCAGTTTACCAGGGGGCTTGGGCTATGGCTACACCTTC. Its protein product is CASSLPGGLGYGYTF.

This clonotype showed up many times. The chain recombines TRBV7-8 with TRBJ1-1, with D hard to call. The CDR3 consists of 14 residues. V lost 2 bases and J 0 bases, leaving 7 bases between the germline ends. Per germline, CDR1 SGHVS and CDR2 FQNEAQ. CDR3 DNA: TGTGCCAGCAGCTTAAGGACTTTGAACACTGAAGCTTTCTTT. It codes for CASSLRTLNTEAFF.

This sequence joins TRBV10-2 and TRBJ1-1; the match to TRBD1 covers 7 bases. The CDR3 totals 12 residues. V gave up 8 bases and J gave up 3 bases; unmatched junction bases: 3. Germline V CDR1 and CDR2: WSHSY, SAAADI. Here the CDR3 reads CASRRGDTEAFF. The DNA of the CDR3 is TGCGCCAGCCGCAGGGGGGACACTGAAGCTTTCTTT.

This chain uses TRBV3-1 with TRBJ1-5; D is ambiguous. CDR1 and CDR2 (germline): LGHDT, YNNKEL (reference sequence). CDR3 length: 12 amino acids. V gave up 0 bases and J gave up 8 bases, with 5 bases separating them. In DNA, the CDR3 is TGTGCCAGCAGCCAAGATGGTAAGCCCCAGCATTTT. Translating gives CASSQDGKPQHF.

This chain joins TRBV29-1 and TRBJ2-5; possibly TRBD1 for D (6 bases). Germline lookup yields CDR1 SQVTM and CDR2 ANQGSEA. Trimming stripped 2 bases from V and 2 bases from J, with 15 bases between. This CDR3 contains 15 residues. The CDR3 here is CSVERRLGQQETQYF. CDR3 coding DNA: TGCAGCGTTGAACGTCGTCTCGGACAGCAAGAGACCCAGTACTTC.

This rearrangement joins TRBV28 to TRBJ1-5; a possible D gene is TRBD1 (6 bases). The V and J ends lost 8 bases and 2 bases respectively, with 10 bases between them. CDR1 and CDR2 (germline): MDHEN, SYDVKM. This CDR3 region has 13 residues. The CDR3 DNA sequence: TGTGCCAGCCAGGACAGCCGCAATCAGCCCCAGCATTTT. Protein sequence: CASQDSRNQPQHF.

This clonotype was seen a handful of times. The chain employs TRBV29-1 and TRBJ2-7; D unclear. CDR3 length equals 12 residues. Trimming removed 4 bases from V and 0 bases from J, with 7 bases in between. In germline, CDR1 is SQVTM, CDR2 ANQGSEA. CDR3 nucleotides: TGCAGCGTTGTAACACCCTCCTACGAGCAGTACTTC. Amino acids: CSVVTPSYEQYF.

This clonotype has a count of ten or more. The chain recombines TRBV10-3 with TRBJ2-7, with D unclear. CDR1 and CDR2 from the germline V gene are ENHRY and SYGVKD. Trimming took off 6 bases at V and 3 bases at J, with 9 bases between the two ends. This CDR3 spans 12 amino acids. The CDR3 is CAISDGGYEQYF. The CDR3 DNA sequence: TGTGCCATCAGCGATGGCGGCTACGAGCAGTACTTC.

This clonotype was found a few times. The genes are TRBV6-5 and TRBJ1-1; D might be TRBD1 (5 bases). The length of the CDR3 is 15 residues. Trimming removed 0 bases from V and 4 bases from J, with 12 bases in between. Germline V CDR1 and CDR2: MNHEY, SVGAGI. CDR3 region: CASSYSQGIPTEAFF. The CDR3 DNA follows: TGTGCCAGCAGTTACTCCCAGGGTATCCCCACTGAAGCTTTCTTT.

Here the CDR3 reads CASSLARSSGAYQETQYF. As DNA, the CDR3 is TGTGCCAGCAGCTTAGCCCGTTCTAGCGGGGCGTACCAAGAGACCCAGTACTTC. The chain couples TRBV11-3 to TRBJ2-5, with 9 bases lining up with TRBD2. Germline loops: CDR1 SGHNT, CDR2 YENEEA. The CDR3 sequence is 18 residues long. With 1 base clipped from V and 0 bases from J, the junction kept 9 bases outside the gene matches.

The chain uses TRBV20-1 and TRBJ2-3; D is undetermined. The CDR3 has 14 amino acids. V lost 5 bases and J lost 4, with 16 bases in between. From germline, CDR1 is DFQATT and CDR2 SNEGSKA (reference sequence). CDR3 coding DNA: TGCAGTGCTCTCCCGCAAGCGAGTCCAGATACGCAGTATTTT. It codes for CSALPQASPDTQYF.

This clonotype was detected once. V is TRBV7-9 and J is TRBJ2-2; D perhaps matches TRBD1 (6 bases). The V and J ends lost 3 bases and 5 bases respectively, with 13 bases between them. The CDR3 totals 15 residues. The germline CDR1 and CDR2 sequences are SEHNR and FQNEAQ (reference sequence). CDR3 amino acids: CASSFKPGTTGELFF. CDR3 in DNA: TGTGCCAGCAGCTTTAAACCTGGGACAACCGGGGAGCTGTTTTTT.

V gene TRBV25-1 combines with J gene TRBJ2-2; D not certain. Trimming shortened V by 2 bases and J by 7 bases, and 11 bases separated the two germline ends. Looked up from germline, CDR1 is MGHDK and CDR2 is SYGVNS. The CDR3 is made up of 14 amino acids. The CDR3 spells CASSEQPWGGELFF. CDR3 nucleotide sequence: TGTGCCAGCAGTGAACAGCCCTGGGGCGGGGAGCTGTTTTTT.

This clonotype was observed a handful of times. V gene TRBV10-3 combines with J gene TRBJ2-5; possible D gene TRBD2, 6 bases. Germline CDR1 and CDR2: ENHRY and SYGVKD. The ends were cut back, 3 bases at V and 3 bases at J, with 14 bases in the middle. The CDR3 is made up of 15 amino acids. The CDR3: CAISEPGTAEETQYF. The CDR3 DNA reads TGTGCCATCAGTGAACCCGGGACTGCTGAAGAGACCCAGTACTTC.

This clonotype was observed a handful of times. The chain recombines TRBV7-4 with TRBJ1-5; D might be TRBD1 (6 bases). The CDR3 is 18 amino acids. Germline assignment: CDR1 SGHVT and CDR2 SQSDAQ. The V gene lost 8 bases and the J gene lost 0 bases, with 23 bases spanning the gap. Here the CDR3 reads CASGMKTDRPYSNQPQHF. The CDR3 bases are TGTGCCAGCGGCATGAAGACGGACAGACCTTATAGCAATCAGCCCCAGCATTTT. Based on the CDR3 plus reference TRBV7-4 and TRBJ1-5, the full variable domain is GAGVSQSPRYKVAKRGRDVALRCDSISGHVTLYWYRQTLGQGSEVLTYSQSDAQRDKSGRPSGRFSAERPERSVSTLKIQRTEQGDSAVYLCASGMKTDRPYSNQPQHFGDGTRLSIL.

This clonotype was seen more than once but under ten times. The J gene is TRBJ1-5, the V gene TRBV20-1; 7 positions agree with TRBD1. The V and J ends lost 6 bases and 3 bases, in that order; junction bases with no gene match: 14. Germline CDR1 DFQATT, CDR2 SNEGSKA (reference sequence). The CDR3 is 16 amino acids. The CDR3 coding sequence is TGCAGTGCCACCGGGGAGGGGGCATTACACAATCAGCCCCAGCATTTT. Its translation is CSATGEGALHNQPQHF.

A few counts support this clonotype. This chain joins TRBV7-7 and TRBJ2-5; D is undetermined. Trimming removed 1 base from V and 5 bases from J, with 14 bases in between. From germline, CDR1 is SSHAT and CDR2 FNYEAQ (reference sequence). CDR3 length equals 15 residues. This CDR3 is CASSLVSGEGETQYF. The CDR3 region has the DNA TGTGCCAGCAGCTTAGTGTCTGGGGAAGGGGAGACCCAGTACTTC.

The CDR3 bases are TGCGCCAGCAGCCGCCGAGCGGGGGGGATGACCGGGGAGCTGTTTTTT. This sequence encodes CASSRRAGGMTGELFF. The V and J genes are TRBV4-3 and TRBJ2-2; 10 bases fit TRBD2. The CDR3 is 16 residues long. Germline assignment: CDR1 LGHNA and CDR2 YSLEER. V shed 4 bases, J shed 5 bases, and the junction held 7 bases outside the gene matches.

The chain links TRBV5-1 to TRBJ2-2; tentative D call: TRBD1 (6 bases). Trimming took off 3 bases at V and 5 bases at J, with 11 bases between the two ends. This CDR3 spans 14 amino acids. Germline lookup yields CDR1 SGHRS and CDR2 YFSETQ. The CDR3 coding sequence is TGCGCCAGCAGCTCGTTCGGACAGACCGGGGAGCTGTTTTTT. This gives the protein CASSSFGQTGELFF. Looking up the rest from reference TRBV5-1 and TRBJ2-2 gives the full variable domain: KAGVTQTPRYLIKTRGQQVTLSCSPISGHRSVSWYQQTPGQGLQFLFEYFSETQRNKGNFPGRFSGRQFSNSRSEMNVSTLELGDSALYLCASSSFGQTGELFFGEGSRLTVL.

This clonotype appeared a few times. The chain is built from TRBV29-1 and TRBJ2-5; tentative D call: TRBD2 (6 bases). The CDR3 is 12 amino acids. Looked up from germline, CDR1 is SQVTM and CDR2 is ANQGSEA. The V and J ends lost 0 bases and 5 bases respectively, with 7 bases between them. For the CDR3, the DNA is TGCAGCGTTGAAGAGGCGGGGGAGACCCAGTACTTC. This translates into CSVEEAGETQYF. Based on the CDR3 plus reference TRBV29-1 and TRBJ2-5, the full variable domain is SAVISQKPSRDICQRGTSLTIQCQVDSQVTMMFWYRQQPGQSLTLIATANQGSEATYESGFVIDKFPISRPNLTFSTLTVSNMSPEDSSIYLCSVEEAGETQYFGPGTRLLVL.

This clonotype was counted a few times. The chain combines TRBV28 with TRBJ2-5; unclear D gene. Trimming pared 2 bases from V and 1 base from J, leaving 11 bases between. Germline lookup yields CDR1 MDHEN and CDR2 SYDVKM. The length of the CDR3 is 15 residues. The CDR3 protein is CASSLGRRPQETQYF. As DNA, the CDR3 is TGTGCCAGCAGTTTAGGTCGCAGGCCCCAAGAGACCCAGTACTTC.

The chain carries TRBV12-3 or TRBV12-4 and TRBJ2-2; no definite D call. The CDR3 covers 12 residues. The V gene lost 7 bases and the J gene lost 6 bases, with 9 bases spanning the gap. The CDR3 DNA sequence: TGTGCCAGCAACCTGGTAGCCGGGGAGCTGTTTTTT. Protein: CASNLVAGELFF.

This clonotype appeared a few times. This chain uses TRBV29-1 with TRBJ2-5; 10 nucleotides match TRBD1. V was pared by 6 bases and J by 5 bases, with 12 bases of the junction left unmatched. The CDR3 covers 15 residues. Germline V gene sequence: CDR1 SQVTM, CDR2 ANQGSEA. DNA for the CDR3: TGCAGCGTGGCGAGAGGGACAGGGGTCAGCGAGACCCAGTACTTC. Amino acid sequence: CSVARGTGVSETQYF.

This clonotype was observed a handful of times. The chain has TRBV4-3 and TRBJ2-5; no clear D gene. The V gene lost 1 base and the J gene lost 0 bases, with 6 bases spanning the gap. The CDR3 runs to 14 residues. From germline, CDR1 is LGHNA and CDR2 YSLEER. CDR3 region: CASSQGTYQETQYF. CDR3 DNA sequence: TGCGCCAGCAGCCAAGGGACGTACCAAGAGACCCAGTACTTC.

V usage is TRBV10-3 and J usage is TRBJ2-1; 7 bases fit TRBD2. V shed 4 bases, J shed 6 bases, and the junction held 0 bases outside the gene matches. The CDR3 runs to 12 residues. Germline CDR1 ENHRY, CDR2 SYGVKD. The CDR3 DNA is TGTGCCATCAGTGGACTAGCCAATGAGCAGTTCTTC. It is translated as CAISGLANEQFF.